These T cell receptor beta chains were read from a single sample in a study of CD8 T cells in Susac syndrome. TCRdb redid the calling of the immunoSEQ multiplex PCR reads with MiXCR, one entry per CDR3 protein. This sample has 95,000 to 150,000 distinct CDR3 sequences; roughly 95% occur once, and the top ten carry less than 0.15%. Sequenced input: CD4+ T cells from PBMCs. These receptors came from a human donor with Susac syndrome. CDR3s include the opening cysteine and the closing phenylalanine or tryptophan. The order of the fields is CDR3 protein, CDR3 DNA, V gene, clone size, J gene, D gene. D genes are given only for firm matches. The size entry is marked missing in some rows and otherwise reads once, few, many or a size class.

CASSFFGSYEQYF,TGTGCCAGCAGCTTCTTCGGGAGCTACGAGCAGTACTTC,TRBV7-2,-,TRBJ2-7,-
CSSGRGTDTQYF,TGCAGCTCTGGGCGCGGCACAGATACGCAGTATTTT,TRBV29-1,-,TRBJ2-3,-
CSVETQGRRTYGYTF,TGCAGCGTTGAAACCCAGGGAAGACGTACCTATGGCTACACCTTC,TRBV29-1,-,TRBJ1-2,-
CASSAQSYEQYF,TGTGCCAGCAGCGCACAGTCCTACGAGCAGTACTTC,TRBV11-1,-,TRBJ2-7,-
CASSPRLAGGGGEQFF,TGTGCCAGCAGTCCCCGGCTAGCGGGAGGGGGGGGTGAGCAGTTCTTC,TRBV6-1,-,TRBJ2-1,TRBD2
CASSPSFEEQYF,TGTGCCAGCAGTCCTAGCTTCGAGGAGCAGTACTTC,TRBV12-3/TRBV12-4,-,TRBJ2-7,-
CSVGTILGTGELFF,TGCAGCGTGGGGACTATCCTGGGCACCGGGGAGCTGTTTTTT,TRBV29-1,-,TRBJ2-2,TRBD2
CASSLTRHEQFF,TGTGCCAGCAGCTTAACCCGCCATGAGCAGTTCTTC,TRBV7-9,-,TRBJ2-1,-
CASSLMALRDMRHF,TGTGCCAGCAGCTTGATGGCCCTTAGGGATATGCGGCATTTT,TRBV5-6,-,TRBJ2-3,-
CATRGDRGQPQHF,TGTGCCACCAGGGGGGACAGGGGACAGCCCCAGCATTTT,TRBV24-1,-,TRBJ1-5,TRBD1
CSAGGGKARTEAFF,TGCAGTGCCGGCGGGGGCAAGGCGCGGACTGAAGCTTTCTTT,TRBV20-1,-,TRBJ1-1,-
CSAGSGRAGQTQYF,TGCAGTGCTGGTAGCGGGAGGGCCGGACAGACCCAGTACTTC,TRBV20-1,-,TRBJ2-5,TRBD2
CSVPAGGGPQETQYF,TGCAGCGTTCCCGCCGGTGGGGGGCCCCAAGAGACCCAGTACTTC,TRBV29-1,-,TRBJ2-5,-
CAWSVLAAAQYF,TGTGCCTGGAGTGTACTAGCGGCGGCCCAGTACTTC,TRBV30,-,TRBJ2-5,TRBD2
CASSRGSNSGETQYF,TGCGCCAGCTCAAGGGGATCAAACTCGGGGGAGACCCAGTACTTC,TRBV4-1,-,TRBJ2-5,-
CASSQTWNEQFF,TGTGCCAGCAGCCAAACCTGGAATGAGCAGTTCTTC,TRBV3-1,-,TRBJ2-1,-
CASSQDGGQGVYGYTF,TGTGCCAGCAGCCAAGATGGGGGACAGGGGGTCTATGGCTACACCTTC,TRBV3-1,once,TRBJ1-2,TRBD1
CSALQREMYEQYF,TGCAGTGCTCTTCAGCGGGAGATGTACGAGCAGTACTTC,TRBV20-1,once,TRBJ2-7,TRBD2
CATSKRDQPQHF,TGTGCCACCAGCAAACGGGACCAGCCCCAGCATTTT,TRBV15,-,TRBJ1-5,-
CASSRAGDRTDTQYF,TGCGCCAGCAGCCGCGCCGGGGACCGCACAGATACGCAGTATTTT,TRBV4-1,-,TRBJ2-3,-
CASSRGQSNYGYTF,TGTGCCAGCAGCCGCGGACAGTCTAACTATGGCTACACCTTC,TRBV3-1,-,TRBJ1-2,-
CASTLDAGQTGNTIYF,TGTGCCAGCACCTTGGATGCGGGCCAAACTGGAAACACCATATATTTT,TRBV12-3/TRBV12-4,once,TRBJ1-3,-
CAWSWGETQYF,TGTGCCTGGAGTTGGGGGGAGACCCAGTACTTC,TRBV30,few,TRBJ2-5,-
CASSYGVWTGYTF,TGTGCCAGCAGTTACGGCGTCTGGACCGGCTACACCTTC,TRBV6-5,-,TRBJ1-2,-
CAWSVALKAFF,TGTGCCTGGAGTGTGGCTCTGAAAGCTTTCTTT,TRBV30,-,TRBJ1-1,-
CASSSTGVGTYGYTF,TGTGCCAGCAGTTCCACGGGGGTAGGGACCTATGGCTACACCTTC,TRBV12-3/TRBV12-4,-,TRBJ1-2,-
CASSLELGKKNTEAFF,TGTGCCAGCAGCTTAGAGTTGGGGAAGAAGAACACTGAAGCTTTCTTT,TRBV11-2,-,TRBJ1-1,-
CASRRLDMQYF,TGTGCCAGCAGAAGACTAGACATGCAGTACTTC,TRBV2,once,TRBJ2-7,-
CSARDGGSYEQYF,TGCAGTGCTAGGGATGGCGGGAGTTACGAGCAGTACTTC,TRBV20-1,-,TRBJ2-7,TRBD2
CASSPGQQMNTEAFF,TGCGCCAGCAGCCCCGGACAGCAGATGAACACTGAAGCTTTCTTT,TRBV5-1,-,TRBJ1-1,-
CSAPEGQETQYF,TGCAGTGCTCCCGAGGGCCAAGAGACCCAGTACTTC,TRBV20-1,-,TRBJ2-5,-
CASSLGDRAIYEQYF,TGTGCCAGCAGCTTAGGGGACAGGGCGATTTACGAGCAGTACTTC,TRBV7-2,-,TRBJ2-7,TRBD1
CAWKNIEAFF,TGTGCCTGGAAAAACATTGAAGCTTTCTTT,TRBV30,-,TRBJ1-1,-
CASSFSNRRNTEAFF,TGTGCCAGCAGCTTTAGCAACAGGAGGAACACTGAAGCTTTCTTT,TRBV5-6,-,TRBJ1-1,-
CASNPREGIGDTGELFF,TGTGCCAGCAACCCGAGGGAAGGGATCGGCGACACCGGGGAGCTGTTTTTT,TRBV7-9,-,TRBJ2-2,-
CASSLARETQYF,TGTGCCAGCAGCTTAGCTCGGGAGACCCAGTACTTC,TRBV7-2,few,TRBJ2-5,-
CASSPGTGFEEAFF,TGTGCCAGCAGTCCCGGCACAGGGTTTGAGGAAGCTTTCTTT,TRBV2,-,TRBJ1-1,-
CAWTDRVGYGYTF,TGTGCCTGGACGGACAGGGTCGGCTATGGCTACACCTTC,TRBV30,once,TRBJ1-2,TRBD1
CASSPGLAGTNEQFF,TGTGCCAGCAGTCCGGGACTAGCGGGAACCAATGAGCAGTTCTTC,TRBV7-9,-,TRBJ2-1,TRBD2
CASSAPLAGERETQYF,TGTGCCAGCAGCGCCCCGCTAGCGGGAGAGCGAGAGACCCAGTACTTC,TRBV11-1,-,TRBJ2-5,TRBD2
CASRRDASRQYF,TGTGCCAGCAGACGTGACGCAAGTAGGCAGTACTTC,TRBV12-3/TRBV12-4,-,TRBJ2-7,-
CSASMGGLGYTF,TGCAGTGCTAGTATGGGCGGACTTGGCTACACCTTC,TRBV20-1,-,TRBJ1-2,-
CASRSAGRPTGTDTQYF,TGTGCCAGCCGTTCCGCGGGCCGACCGACGGGCACAGATACGCAGTATTTT,TRBV3-1,-,TRBJ2-3,-
CSVQLSGSPNEQFF,TGCAGCGTCCAACTTAGCGGGAGTCCCAATGAGCAGTTCTTC,TRBV29-1,once,TRBJ2-1,TRBD2
CASSVSGRGIVGQFF,TGTGCCAGCAGCGTTAGCGGGAGGGGGATCGTAGGGCAGTTCTTC,TRBV9,-,TRBJ2-1,TRBD2
CASSQGFVNSQETQYF,TGTGCCAGCAGCCAAGGTTTCGTTAACAGCCAAGAGACCCAGTACTTC,TRBV14,-,TRBJ2-5,-
CASSPRLAGAGANVLTF,TGTGCCAGCAGCCCGCGACTAGCGGGAGCTGGGGCCAACGTCCTGACTTTC,TRBV7-9,-,TRBJ2-6,TRBD2
CASSLARVADPIQYF,TGTGCCAGCAGCTTAGCGCGGGTAGCCGATCCCATTCAGTACTTC,TRBV7-2,-,TRBJ2-4,-
CATSQQGKTDTQYF,TGTGCCACCAGCCAACAGGGGAAAACAGATACGCAGTATTTT,TRBV15,-,TRBJ2-3,TRBD1
CASSYHGDAQETQYF,TGTGCCAGCAGTTACCACGGTGACGCCCAAGAGACCCAGTACTTC,TRBV6-6,-,TRBJ2-5,-
CASSGGQLPSTDTQYF,TGTGCCAGCAGCGGAGGCCAGCTCCCTAGCACAGATACGCAGTATTTT,TRBV9,-,TRBJ2-3,-
CSAKDRRSSYEQYF,TGCAGTGCTAAAGACAGGAGGAGCTCCTACGAGCAGTACTTC,TRBV20-1,-,TRBJ2-7,-
CSTGTLTDTQYF,TGCAGCACAGGGACATTAACAGATACGCAGTATTTT,TRBV29-1,-,TRBJ2-3,-
CASSPRQTDTQYF,TGTGCCAGCAGCCCCAGACAGACAGATACGCAGTATTTT,TRBV5-4,-,TRBJ2-3,-
CASNSIKNIQYF,TGTGCCAGCAATTCGATTAAAAACATTCAGTACTTC,TRBV28,-,TRBJ2-4,-
CASRQNEQFF,TGTGCCAGCAGACAGAATGAGCAGTTCTTC,TRBV28,once,TRBJ2-1,-
CAWLGYQETQYF,TGTGCCTGGCTAGGGTACCAAGAGACCCAGTACTTC,TRBV30,-,TRBJ2-5,-
CSARRDANTEAFF,TGCAGTGCTAGGCGGGATGCGAACACTGAAGCTTTCTTT,TRBV20-1,once,TRBJ1-1,-